This T cell receptor (beta chain) derives from a study of blood T cell repertoires in COVID-19. There are 14 residues in the CDR3. The germline V gene encodes CDR1 SGHAT and CDR2 FQNNGV. V was shortened by 0 bases and J by 7 bases, with 10 bases between the two germline ends. TCRdb's copy holds only in-frame clones and misses some; the assay was immunoSEQ multiplex PCR. The data contain about 190,000 clones, roughly 80% of them seen just once; the ten biggest clones take up about 13%. This clone has only one observation. Sequences were obtained from peripheral blood. The sequence derives from a man over 45 who had recovered from COVID-19. V is TRBV11-2 and J is TRBJ1-5; D gene uncertain. The CDR3 DNA sequence: TGTGCCAGCAGCTTAGACGCGGGAATCCAGCCCCAGCATTTT. It codes for CASSLDAGIQPQHF.